This T cell receptor (beta chain) was profiled in a study of blood T cells in healthy people across ages. Study findings and constraints: Diversity estimates drawn from one million T cells were deemed underestimates. Unknown CMV status may confound age-related changes in expanded clones.

Drawing of peripheral blood yielded approximately 10 milliliters from each donor. A J-beta primer mix and a sample-barcoded 5' primer were used in a second PCR of about 7 to 12 cycles. TCRdb reprocessed the 5' RACE reads with MiXCR, giving one entry per CDR3 protein. This table has about 1.5 million distinct CDR3 sequences, about 40% appearing once. In its sample, this clonotype was seen many times. Its antigen is undetermined. The origin of this receptor is a woman between 18 and 29 years old in good health. The sample was blood.

DNA of the CDR3: TGCAGCGTCGGAGCAGGGGGCTACTATGGCTACACCTTC. Its protein is CSVGAGGYYGYTF. The genes are TRBV29-1 and TRBJ1-2, with 8 bases fitting TRBD1. Trimming took 6 bases from V and 3 from J; bases not matched to a gene: 6. This CDR3 comprises 13 residues. The germline V gene encodes CDR1 SQVTM and CDR2 ANQGSEA.